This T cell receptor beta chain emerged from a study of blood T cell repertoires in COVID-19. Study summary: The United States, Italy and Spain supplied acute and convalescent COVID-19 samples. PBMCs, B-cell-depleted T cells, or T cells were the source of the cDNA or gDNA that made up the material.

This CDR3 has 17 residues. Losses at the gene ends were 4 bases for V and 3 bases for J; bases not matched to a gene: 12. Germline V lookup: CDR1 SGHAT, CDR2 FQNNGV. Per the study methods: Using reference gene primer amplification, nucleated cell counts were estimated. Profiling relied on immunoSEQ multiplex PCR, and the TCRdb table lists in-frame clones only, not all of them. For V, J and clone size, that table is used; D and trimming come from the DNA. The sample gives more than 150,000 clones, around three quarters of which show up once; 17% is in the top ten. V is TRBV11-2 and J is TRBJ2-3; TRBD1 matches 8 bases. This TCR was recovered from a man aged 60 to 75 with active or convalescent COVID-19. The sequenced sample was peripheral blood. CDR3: CASSSYPQGAQTDTQYF. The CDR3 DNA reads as TGTGCCAGCAGCTCCTACCCGCAGGGGGCGCAGACAGATACGCAGTATTTT.